The T cell receptor (beta chain) described here comes from a study of T cell changes during pregnancy in multiple sclerosis. The junction had 5 bases not matched to a gene; V was cut back by 3 bases and J by 6 bases. The CDR3 contains 14 residues. Germline V CDR1 and CDR2: LNHNV, YYDKDF (reference sequence). Generated by immunoSEQ multiplex PCR, the TCRdb table keeps only in-frame clones and is missing some. The sample has 130,000 or so clones, approximately 93% seen once. This clonotype was sampled from a female donor with multiple sclerosis, enrolled in a pregnancy study. The material sequenced was peripheral blood, taken before pregnancy. The V call is TRBV15, the J call TRBJ2-3; 8 bases map to TRBD1. The CDR3 reads CATSREGQGDTQYF. CDR3 sequence (DNA): TGTGCCACCAGCAGGGAAGGACAGGGCGATACGCAGTATTTT.